Presented here are 17 T cell receptor beta chains from one specimen sequenced in a study of molecular identifiers for immune sequencing clone quantification. TCRdb called the PCR reads again in MiXCR, with one record for every CDR3 protein. The sample consists of 35,000 to 40,000 distinct CDR3 sequences, approximately 19% of them appearing once. Source material: naive CD8+ T cells from blood, with Jurkat cell RNA spiked in. The subset is: FACS-sorted CD8+CD4-CCR7+CD45RA+ naive T cells. All receptors derive from a human donor in good health. Some libraries in this study had Jurkat cell RNA spiked in.

V gene TRBV12-3 or TRBV12-4 combines with J gene TRBJ2-5; perhaps TRBD2 as D (5 bases). V lost 3 bases and J lost 5, with 10 bases in between. The CDR3 loop spans 13 amino acids. This chain's CDR3 is CASSLWGEETQYF. The CDR3 DNA follows: TGTGCCAGCAGTTTGTGGGGAGAGGAGACCCAGTACTTC.

Many counts were recorded for this clonotype. The chain combines TRBV6-6 with TRBJ2-5; 9 bases line up with TRBD2. The CDR3 sequence is 15 residues long. Trimming cost V 3 bases and J 5 bases; bases outside gene matches: 7. Germline assignment: CDR1 MNHNY and CDR2 SVGAGI (reference sequence). The CDR3 here is CASSYGRGGGETQYF. CDR3 DNA: TGTGCCAGCAGTTATGGGCGGGGGGGTGGTGAGACCCAGTACTTC.

As for this clonotype: A read error may explain this, as a much larger clone is one base away. This rearrangement joins TRBV5-1 to TRBJ1-1; D gene uncertain. The germline V gene encodes CDR1 SGHRS and CDR2 YFSETQ. V was trimmed by 0 bases and J by 5 bases, leaving 5 bases between them. The CDR3 consists of 12 residues. The chain's CDR3 is CASSLGRTEAFF. The CDR3, as DNA: TGCGCCAGCAGCTTGGGCAGGACTGAAGCTTTCTTT.

This clonotype was detected many times. The gene calls are TRBV7-2 and TRBJ2-7; tentatively, D is TRBD2 (6 bases). The CDR3 extends over 16 amino acids. V was clipped by 1 base and J by 2 bases, with 15 bases between them. Germline V CDR1 and CDR2: SGHTA, FQGNSA. Here the CDR3 reads CASSLGGTADPYEQYF. In DNA, the CDR3 is TGTGCCAGCAGCTTAGGGGGGACTGCCGATCCCTACGAGCAGTACTTC. The full variable domain, with the rest looked up from reference TRBV7-2 and TRBJ2-7, is GAGVSQSPSNKVTEKGKDVELRCDPISGHTALYWYRQSLGQGLEFLIYFQGNSAPDKSGLPSDRFSAERTGGSVSTLTIQRTQQEDSAVYLCASSLGGTADPYEQYFGPGTRLTVT.

This clonotype showed up many times. The V gene is TRBV5-1, the J gene TRBJ1-1, with TRBD1 as a possible D gene (5 bases). The V gene lost 7 bases and the J gene lost 2 bases, with 15 bases spanning the gap. The CDR3 is 14 residues long. Germline V lookup: CDR1 SGHRS, CDR2 YFSETQ. CDR3 in amino acids: CASGSDSLNTEAFF. The CDR3 DNA is TGCGCCAGCGGATCAGACAGCCTTAACACTGAAGCTTTCTTT.

This clonotype was picked up a small number of times. J is TRBJ2-3 and V is TRBV6-5; maybe TRBD1 (5 bases). The germline V gene has CDR1 MNHEY and CDR2 SVGAGI. CDR3 length: 14 residues. V lost 4 bases to trimming and J lost 3 bases, with 11 bases between them. As DNA, the CDR3 is TGTGCCAGCAGTTTAGGAAGGGGAACAGATACGCAGTATTTT. Translated: CASSLGRGTDTQYF.

This clonotype was seen at least ten times. The chain uses TRBV5-6 and TRBJ2-3; D not certain. The germline gives CDR1 SGHDT, CDR2 YYEEEE. This CDR3 spans 14 amino acids. With 4 bases removed from V and 2 bases from J, the gap between germline ends came to 11 bases. CDR3 in DNA: TGTGCCAGCAGCAACCCGGGCCCCACAGATACGCAGTATTTT. Residues: CASSNPGPTDTQYF.

The table lists this clonotype with many counts. The chain is built from TRBV20-1 and TRBJ2-7; perhaps TRBD2 as D (6 bases). Per the germline V gene, CDR1 is DFQATT and CDR2 is SNEGSKA (reference sequence). This CDR3 has 14 residues. V gave up 2 bases and J gave up 0 bases, with 11 bases separating them. The CDR3 spells CSARSLALSYEQYF. In DNA form, the CDR3 reads TGCAGTGCTAGAAGCCTAGCGCTCTCCTACGAGCAGTACTTC.

With respect to this clonotype: A much larger clone lies one base from this, so it may be a read error. The gene calls are TRBV19 and TRBJ1-2, with D perhaps TRBD1 (5 bases). CDR1 and CDR2 from the germline V gene are LNHDA and SQIVND (reference sequence). This CDR3 spans 18 amino acids. CDR3 coding DNA: TGTACCAGTAGTATGGAGGCCCTGGGACCAGGTTGGGTTGATGGCTACACCTTC. Protein: CTSSMEALGPGWVDGYTF.

The table lists this clonotype with many counts. With a much larger clone just one base away, this may be a read error. V gene TRBV28 combines with J gene TRBJ2-3; D ambiguous. Trimming pared 2 bases from V and 4 bases from J, leaving 13 bases between. CDR1 and CDR2 from the germline V gene are MDHEN and SYDVKM. This CDR3 is 15 amino acids long. For the CDR3, the DNA is TGTGCCAGCAGTTTAAGCACAAGGCCCGCAGATACGCAGTATTTT. This codes for CASSLSTRPADTQYF.

This clonotype was counted only a few times. This clone may be a read error of a much larger clone one base away. V gene TRBV9 combines with J gene TRBJ2-7; 7 positions agree with TRBD2. The germline CDR1 and CDR2 sequences are SGDLS and YYNGEE. The CDR3 is 14 amino acids. In DNA, the CDR3 is TGTGCCTGCAGCTCCGAAAGCGGGATCTACGAGCAGTACTTC. This codes for CACSSESGIYEQYF.

This clonotype was recorded at least ten times. The V and J genes are TRBV6-5 and TRBJ2-3; D gene uncertain. This CDR3 region has 15 residues. Trimming shortened V by 0 bases and J by 4 bases, and 11 bases separated the two germline ends. CDR1 and CDR2 from the germline V gene are MNHEY and SVGAGI. The CDR3, as DNA: TGTGCCAGCAGTTACTCGACTCTAGGCGCAGATACGCAGTATTTT. Translation gives CASSYSTLGADTQYF.

This clonotype was detected only a few times. The CDR3 spells CASSLPGQDSYEQYF. Here the CDR3 DNA reads TGTGCCAGCAGCTTACCCGGACAGGATTCCTACGAGCAGTACTTC. J is TRBJ2-7 and V is TRBV7-9; 7 nucleotides match TRBD1. Germline lookup yields CDR1 SEHNR and CDR2 FQNEAQ (reference sequence). This CDR3 region has 15 residues. V was clipped by 2 bases and J by 1 base; unmatched bases: 5.

This clonotype was observed a handful of times. V and J are TRBV11-2 and TRBJ2-5; 12 positions agree with TRBD2. This CDR3 has 18 residues. The germline V gene encodes CDR1 SGHAT and CDR2 FQNNGV. Unmatched junction bases numbered 10, after V lost 3 bases and J lost 2 bases. For the CDR3, the DNA is TGTGCCAGCAGCTTCTCAAACCCACTAGCGGGGGGACAAGAGACCCAGTACTTC. This sequence encodes CASSFSNPLAGGQETQYF. Filled out from reference TRBV11-2 and TRBJ2-5, the complete variable domain reads EAGVAQSPRYKIIEKRQSVAFWCNPISGHATLYWYQQILGQGPKLLIQFQNNGVVDDSQLPKDRFSAERLKGVDSTLKIQPAKLEDSAVYLCASSFSNPLAGGQETQYFGPGTRLLVL.

Ten or more counts support this clonotype. V is TRBV6-2 or TRBV6-3 and J is TRBJ2-7, with 10 bases lining up with TRBD1. Germline assignment: CDR1 MNHEY and CDR2 SVGEGT. J gave up 4 bases and V 4 bases, and 10 bases lay outside the gene matches. The CDR3 runs 16 residues. The CDR3 sequence is CASSSSPGQGTYEQYF. As DNA, the CDR3 is TGTGCCAGCAGTTCATCCCCGGGACAGGGGACGTACGAGCAGTACTTC.

This clonotype is medium-sized (0.01 to 0.1%). The chain recombines TRBV5-5 with TRBJ1-1; D gene unclear. The ends were cut back, 1 base at V and 1 base at J, with 5 bases in the middle. The CDR3 is made up of 13 amino acids. The germline V gene encodes CDR1 SGHKS and CDR2 YYEKEE (reference sequence). The CDR3 sequence: CASSLTENTEAFF. CDR3 DNA: TGTGCCAGCAGCTTGACAGAGAACACTGAAGCTTTCTTT.

This clonotype was observed at least ten times. The chain links TRBV6-1 to TRBJ2-6, with D possibly being TRBD1 (6 bases). The CDR3 totals 17 residues. Germline assignment: CDR1 MNHNS and CDR2 SASEGT. V was clipped by 7 bases and J by 4 bases, with 20 bases between them. CDR3 coding DNA: TGTGCCAGCACCGAGGACAGTACGCTTTACGGGGCCAACGTCCTGACTTTC. Its protein is CASTEDSTLYGANVLTF.